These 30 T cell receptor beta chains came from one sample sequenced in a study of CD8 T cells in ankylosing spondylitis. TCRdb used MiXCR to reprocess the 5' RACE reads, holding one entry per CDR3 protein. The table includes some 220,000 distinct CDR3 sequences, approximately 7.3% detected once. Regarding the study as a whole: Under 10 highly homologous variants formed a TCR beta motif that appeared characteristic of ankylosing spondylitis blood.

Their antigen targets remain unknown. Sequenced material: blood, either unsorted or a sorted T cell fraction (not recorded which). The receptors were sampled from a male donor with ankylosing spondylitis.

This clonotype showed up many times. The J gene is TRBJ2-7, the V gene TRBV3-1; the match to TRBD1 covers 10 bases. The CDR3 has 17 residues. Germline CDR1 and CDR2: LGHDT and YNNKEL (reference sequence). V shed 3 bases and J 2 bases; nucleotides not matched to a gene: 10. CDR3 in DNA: TGTGCCAGCAGCCATCCCAGTTCTGGACAGGGGGCCTACGAGCAGTACTTC. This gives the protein CASSHPSSGQGAYEQYF.

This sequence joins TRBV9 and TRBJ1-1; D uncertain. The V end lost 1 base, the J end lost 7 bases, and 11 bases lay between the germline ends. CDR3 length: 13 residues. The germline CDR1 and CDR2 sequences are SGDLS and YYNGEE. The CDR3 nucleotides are TGTGCCAGCAGCGTATCCGGAGGAAATGAAGCTTTCTTT. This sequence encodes CASSVSGGNEAFF.

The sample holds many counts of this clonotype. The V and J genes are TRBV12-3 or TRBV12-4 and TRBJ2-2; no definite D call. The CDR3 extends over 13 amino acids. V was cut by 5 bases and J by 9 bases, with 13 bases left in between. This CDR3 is CASSASPGRELFF. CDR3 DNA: TGTGCCAGCAGTGCCTCTCCGGGTCGGGAGCTGTTTTTT.

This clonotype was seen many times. CDR3 DNA sequence: TGCAGCGCAGAGGGAGGGGTGGATGAAAAACTGTTTTTT. Residues: CSAEGGVDEKLFF. J is TRBJ1-4 and V is TRBV29-1; the D gene is possibly TRBD1 (5 bases). The CDR3 runs 13 residues. The germline V and J ends were trimmed by 7 bases and 6 bases, with 15 bases remaining between them. CDR1 and CDR2 (germline): SQVTM, ANQGSEA.

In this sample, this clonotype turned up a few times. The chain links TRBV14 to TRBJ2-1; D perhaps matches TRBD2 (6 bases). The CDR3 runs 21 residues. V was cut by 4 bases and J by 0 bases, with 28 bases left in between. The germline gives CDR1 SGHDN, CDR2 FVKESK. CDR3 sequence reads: CASSLPQMGLGGLLSYNEQFF. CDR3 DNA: TGTGCCAGCAGCCTTCCCCAGATGGGGTTGGGGGGACTTCTCTCCTACAATGAGCAGTTCTTC. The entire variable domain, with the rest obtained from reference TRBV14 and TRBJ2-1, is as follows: EAGVTQFPSHSVIEKGQTVTLRCDPISGHDNLYWYRRVMGKEIKFLLHFVKESKQDESGMPNNRFLAERTGGTYSTLKVQPAELEDSGVYFCASSLPQMGLGGLLSYNEQFFGPGTRLTVL.

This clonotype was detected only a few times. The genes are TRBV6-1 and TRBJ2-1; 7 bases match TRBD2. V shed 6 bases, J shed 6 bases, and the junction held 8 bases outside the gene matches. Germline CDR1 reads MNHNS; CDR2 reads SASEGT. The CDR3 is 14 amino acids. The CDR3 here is CASSGLDGGNEQFF. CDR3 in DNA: TGTGCCAGCAGCGGACTAGATGGAGGCAATGAGCAGTTCTTC.

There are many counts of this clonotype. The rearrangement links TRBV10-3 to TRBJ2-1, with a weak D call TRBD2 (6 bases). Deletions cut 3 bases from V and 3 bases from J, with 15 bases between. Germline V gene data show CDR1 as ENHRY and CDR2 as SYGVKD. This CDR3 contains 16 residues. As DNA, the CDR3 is TGTGCCATCAGTGATCCGCCCGCGGGGTACTACAATGAGCAGTTCTTC. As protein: CAISDPPAGYYNEQFF.

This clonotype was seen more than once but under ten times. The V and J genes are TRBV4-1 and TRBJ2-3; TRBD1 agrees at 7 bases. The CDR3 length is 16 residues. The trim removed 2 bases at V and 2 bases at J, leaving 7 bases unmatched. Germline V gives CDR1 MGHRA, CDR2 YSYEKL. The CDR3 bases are TGCGCCAGCAGCCAACCGGGACAGCTCACCACAGATACGCAGTATTTT. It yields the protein CASSQPGQLTTDTQYF.

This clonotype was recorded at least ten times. CDR3 residues: CASSLGLLDTQYF. The CDR3 DNA follows: TGTGCCAGCAGCTTAGGGTTGTTGGATACGCAGTATTTT. V usage is TRBV7-9 and J usage is TRBJ2-3; no clear D. CDR3 length equals 13 residues. V lost 1 base and J 6 bases, leaving 8 bases between the germline ends. Germline lookup yields CDR1 SEHNR and CDR2 FQNEAQ (reference sequence).

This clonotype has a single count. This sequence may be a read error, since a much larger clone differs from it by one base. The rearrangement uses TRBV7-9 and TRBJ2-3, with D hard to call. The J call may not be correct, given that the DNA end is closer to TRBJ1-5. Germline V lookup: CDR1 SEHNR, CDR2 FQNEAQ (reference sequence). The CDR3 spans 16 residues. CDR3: CASSRLAGGITDTQHF. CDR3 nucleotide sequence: TGTGCCAGCAGTCGTCTAGCGGGAGGGATCACAGATACGCAGCATTTT.

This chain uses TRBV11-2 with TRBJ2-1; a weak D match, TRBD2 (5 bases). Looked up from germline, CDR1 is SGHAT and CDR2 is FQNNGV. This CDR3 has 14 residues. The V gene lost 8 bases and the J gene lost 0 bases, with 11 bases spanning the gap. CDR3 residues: CASSPAGSYNEQFF. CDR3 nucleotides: TGTGCCAGCTCCCCGGCGGGCTCCTACAATGAGCAGTTCTTC. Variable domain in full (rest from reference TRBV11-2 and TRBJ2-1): EAGVAQSPRYKIIEKRQSVAFWCNPISGHATLYWYQQILGQGPKLLIQFQNNGVVDDSQLPKDRFSAERLKGVDSTLKIQPAKLEDSAVYLCASSPAGSYNEQFFGPGTRLTVL.

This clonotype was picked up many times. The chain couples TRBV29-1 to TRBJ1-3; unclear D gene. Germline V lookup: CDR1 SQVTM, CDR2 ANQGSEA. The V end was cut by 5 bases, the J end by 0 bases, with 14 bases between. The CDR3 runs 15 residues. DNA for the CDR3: TGCAGCGTTCTTGTTGACGGTTCCTCTGGAAACACCATATATTTT. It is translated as CSVLVDGSSGNTIYF.

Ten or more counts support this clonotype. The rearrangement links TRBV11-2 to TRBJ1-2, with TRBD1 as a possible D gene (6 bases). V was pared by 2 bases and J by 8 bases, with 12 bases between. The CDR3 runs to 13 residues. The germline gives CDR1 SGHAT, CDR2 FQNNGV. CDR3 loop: CASSLHRVGGYTF. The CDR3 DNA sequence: TGTGCCAGCAGCTTACACAGGGTTGGAGGCTACACCTTC.

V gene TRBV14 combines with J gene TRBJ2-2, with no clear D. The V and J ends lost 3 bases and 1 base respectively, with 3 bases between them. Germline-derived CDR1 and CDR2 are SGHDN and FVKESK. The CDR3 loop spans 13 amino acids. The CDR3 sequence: CASSQVNTGELFF. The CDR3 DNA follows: TGTGCCAGCAGCCAGGTGAACACCGGGGAGCTGTTTTTT.

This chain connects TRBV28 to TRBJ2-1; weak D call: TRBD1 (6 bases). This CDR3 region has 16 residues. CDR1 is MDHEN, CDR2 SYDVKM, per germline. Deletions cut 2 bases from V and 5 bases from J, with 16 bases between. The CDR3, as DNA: TGTGCCAGCAGTTTAGATTTCGGGACATCTAACAATGAGCAGTTCTTC. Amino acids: CASSLDFGTSNNEQFF.

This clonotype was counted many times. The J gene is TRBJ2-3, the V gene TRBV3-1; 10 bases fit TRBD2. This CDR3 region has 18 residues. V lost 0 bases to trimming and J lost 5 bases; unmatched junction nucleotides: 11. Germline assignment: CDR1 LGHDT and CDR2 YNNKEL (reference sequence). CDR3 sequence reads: CASSQELATSGEVDTQYF. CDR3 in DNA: TGTGCCAGCAGCCAAGAACTAGCAACTAGCGGGGAAGTAGATACGCAGTATTTT.

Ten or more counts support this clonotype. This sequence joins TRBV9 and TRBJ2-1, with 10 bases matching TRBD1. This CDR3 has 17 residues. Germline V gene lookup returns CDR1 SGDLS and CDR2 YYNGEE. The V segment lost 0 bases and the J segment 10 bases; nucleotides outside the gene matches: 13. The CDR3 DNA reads TGTGCCAGCAGCGTAGGTGCCGGGACAGGGGTTTTTGACGAGCAGTTCTTC. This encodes CASSVGAGTGVFDEQFF.

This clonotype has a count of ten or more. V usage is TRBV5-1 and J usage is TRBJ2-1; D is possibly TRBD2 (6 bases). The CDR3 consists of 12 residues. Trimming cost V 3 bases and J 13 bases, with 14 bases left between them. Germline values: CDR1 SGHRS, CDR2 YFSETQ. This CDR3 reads CASSWGGTDQFF. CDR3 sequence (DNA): TGCGCCAGCAGCTGGGGCGGGACGGACCAGTTCTTC.

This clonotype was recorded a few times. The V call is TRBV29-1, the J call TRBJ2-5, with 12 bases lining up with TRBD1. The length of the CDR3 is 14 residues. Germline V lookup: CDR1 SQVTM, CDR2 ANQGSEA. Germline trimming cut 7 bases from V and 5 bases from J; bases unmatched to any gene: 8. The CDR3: CSGGTGGNLETQYF. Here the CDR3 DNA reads TGCAGCGGGGGGACAGGGGGCAATCTGGAGACCCAGTACTTC.

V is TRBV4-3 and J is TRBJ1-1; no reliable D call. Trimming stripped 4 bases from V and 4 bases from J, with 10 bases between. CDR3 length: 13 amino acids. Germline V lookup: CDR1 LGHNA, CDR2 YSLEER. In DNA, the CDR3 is TGCGCCAGCAGCCCCGAGAGGTTCACTGAAGCTTTCTTT. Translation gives CASSPERFTEAFF.

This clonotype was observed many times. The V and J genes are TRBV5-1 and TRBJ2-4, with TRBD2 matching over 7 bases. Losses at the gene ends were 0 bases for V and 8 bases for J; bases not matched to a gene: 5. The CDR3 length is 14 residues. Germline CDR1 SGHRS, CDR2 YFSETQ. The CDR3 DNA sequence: TGCGCCAGCAGCTTGGATGGGACTAAGGACATTCAGTACTTC. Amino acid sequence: CASSLDGTKDIQYF.

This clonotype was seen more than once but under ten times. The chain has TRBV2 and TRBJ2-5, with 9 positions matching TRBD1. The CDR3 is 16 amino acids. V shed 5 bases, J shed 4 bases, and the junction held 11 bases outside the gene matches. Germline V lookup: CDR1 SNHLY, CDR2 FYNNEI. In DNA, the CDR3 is TGTGCCAGCAGTTCAACCGGGACAGGGCGAGGAGAGACCCAGTACTTC. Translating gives CASSSTGTGRGETQYF. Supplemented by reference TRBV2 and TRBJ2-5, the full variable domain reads EPEVTQTPSHQVTQMGQEVILRCVPISNHLYFYWYRQILGQKVEFLVSFYNNEISEKSEIFDDQFSVERPDGSNFTLKIRSTKLEDSAMYFCASSSTGTGRGETQYFGPGTRLLVL.

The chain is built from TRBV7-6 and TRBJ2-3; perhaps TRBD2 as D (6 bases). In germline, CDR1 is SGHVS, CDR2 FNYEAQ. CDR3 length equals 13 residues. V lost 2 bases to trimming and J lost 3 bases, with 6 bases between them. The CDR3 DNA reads TGTGCCAGCAGCTTACGGGAGACAGATACGCAGTATTTT. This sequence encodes CASSLRETDTQYF.

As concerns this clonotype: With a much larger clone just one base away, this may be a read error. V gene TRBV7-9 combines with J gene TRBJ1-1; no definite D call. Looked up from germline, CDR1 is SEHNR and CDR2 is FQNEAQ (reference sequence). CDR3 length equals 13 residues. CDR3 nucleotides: TGTGCCGGCAGCGTACTTCTGAGGACTGAAGCTTTCTTT. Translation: CAGSVLLRTEAFF.

The CDR3 loop reads CASSPSTGAVSYEQYF. CDR3 DNA: TGTGCCAGCAGCCCTTCGACAGGGGCGGTCTCCTACGAGCAGTACTTC. J is TRBJ2-7 and V is TRBV27; 8 nucleotides align to TRBD1. Germline V gene data show CDR1 as MNHEY and CDR2 as SMNVEV (reference sequence). The trim removed 6 bases at V and 0 bases at J, leaving 10 bases unmatched. This CDR3 comprises 16 residues.

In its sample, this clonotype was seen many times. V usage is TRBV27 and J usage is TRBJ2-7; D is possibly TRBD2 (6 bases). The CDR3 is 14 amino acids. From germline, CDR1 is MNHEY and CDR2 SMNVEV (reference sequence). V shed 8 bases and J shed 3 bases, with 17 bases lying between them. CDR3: CASCVGTGSYEQYF. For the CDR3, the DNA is TGTGCCAGCTGCGTGGGGACTGGCAGCTACGAGCAGTACTTC.

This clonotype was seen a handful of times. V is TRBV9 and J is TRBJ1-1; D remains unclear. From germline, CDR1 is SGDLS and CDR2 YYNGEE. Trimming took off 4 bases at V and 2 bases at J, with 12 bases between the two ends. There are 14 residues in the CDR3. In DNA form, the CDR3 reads TGTGCCAGCAGCCCCACAAAGGGAAACACTGAAGCTTTCTTT. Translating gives CASSPTKGNTEAFF. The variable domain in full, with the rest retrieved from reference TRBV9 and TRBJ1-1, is DSGVTQTPKHLITATGQRVTLRCSPRSGDLSVYWYQQSLDQGLQFLIQYYNGEERAKGNILERFSAQQFPDLHSELNLSSLELGDSALYFCASSPTKGNTEAFFGQGTRLTVV.

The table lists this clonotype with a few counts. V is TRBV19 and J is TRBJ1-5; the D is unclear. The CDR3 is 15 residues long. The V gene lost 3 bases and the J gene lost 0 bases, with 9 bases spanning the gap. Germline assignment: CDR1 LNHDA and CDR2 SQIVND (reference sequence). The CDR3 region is CASSMNRPSNQPQHF. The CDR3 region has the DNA TGTGCCAGTAGTATGAATCGGCCTAGCAATCAGCCCCAGCATTTT.

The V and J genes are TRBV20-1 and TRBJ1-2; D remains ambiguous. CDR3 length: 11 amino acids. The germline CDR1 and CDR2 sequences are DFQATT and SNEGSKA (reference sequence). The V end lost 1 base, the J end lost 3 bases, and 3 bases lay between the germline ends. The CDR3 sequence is CSARVYYGYTF. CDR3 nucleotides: TGCAGTGCTAGAGTGTACTATGGCTACACCTTC.

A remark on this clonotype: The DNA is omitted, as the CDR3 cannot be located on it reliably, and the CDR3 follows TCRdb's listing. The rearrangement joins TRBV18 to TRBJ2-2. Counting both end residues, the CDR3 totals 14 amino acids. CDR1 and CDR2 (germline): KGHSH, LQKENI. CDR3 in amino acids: CASSPPGTPGSCFF.